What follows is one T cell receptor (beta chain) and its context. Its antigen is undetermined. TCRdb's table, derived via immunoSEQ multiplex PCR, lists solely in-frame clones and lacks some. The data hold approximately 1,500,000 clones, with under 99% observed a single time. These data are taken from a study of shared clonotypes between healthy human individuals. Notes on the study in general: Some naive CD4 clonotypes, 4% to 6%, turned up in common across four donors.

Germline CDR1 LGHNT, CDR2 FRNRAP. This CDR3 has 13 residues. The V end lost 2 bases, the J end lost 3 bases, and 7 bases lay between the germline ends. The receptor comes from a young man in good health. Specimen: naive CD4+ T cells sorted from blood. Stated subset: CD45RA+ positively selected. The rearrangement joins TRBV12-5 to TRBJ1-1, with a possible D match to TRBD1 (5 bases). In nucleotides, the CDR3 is TGTGCTAGTGGTTTGTCACAGGACACTGAAGCTTTCTTT. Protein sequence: CASGLSQDTEAFF.